This T cell receptor beta chain was recovered during a study of control samples from healthy donors and cancer patients. The CDR3 totals 17 residues. V was clipped by 2 bases and J by 3 bases, with 19 bases between them. In germline, CDR1 is ENHRY, CDR2 SYGVKD. Method: immunoSEQ multiplex PCR; TCRdb's copy keeps in-frame clones and lacks some. The data hold 100,000 to 150,000 clones, with nearly 90% observed a single time. Sequencing was done on a sample of blood. J is TRBJ1-2 and V is TRBV10-3; a weak D match, TRBD1 (5 bases). The clonotype was recovered from a man in his fifties in good health. DNA for the CDR3: TGTGCCATCAGTGAGGTTCAGGGAAGAGGTGGTTACTATGGCTACACCTTC. Amino acid sequence: CAISEVQGRGGYYGYTF.